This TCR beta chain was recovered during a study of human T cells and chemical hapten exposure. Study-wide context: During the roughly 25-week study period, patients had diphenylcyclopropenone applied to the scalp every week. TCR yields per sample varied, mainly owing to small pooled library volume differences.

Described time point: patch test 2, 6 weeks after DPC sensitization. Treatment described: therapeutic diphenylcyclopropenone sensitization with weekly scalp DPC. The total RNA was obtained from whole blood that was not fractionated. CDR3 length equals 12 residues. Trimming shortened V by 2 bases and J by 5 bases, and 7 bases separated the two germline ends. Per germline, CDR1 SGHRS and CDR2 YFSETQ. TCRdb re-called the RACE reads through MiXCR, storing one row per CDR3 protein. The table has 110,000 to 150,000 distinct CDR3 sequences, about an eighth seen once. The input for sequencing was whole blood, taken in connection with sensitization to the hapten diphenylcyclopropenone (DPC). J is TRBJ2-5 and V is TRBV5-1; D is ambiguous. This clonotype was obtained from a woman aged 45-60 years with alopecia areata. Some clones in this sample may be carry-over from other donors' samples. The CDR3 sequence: CASSLPTETQYF. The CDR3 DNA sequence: TGCGCCAGCAGCTTACCGACGGAGACCCAGTACTTC.